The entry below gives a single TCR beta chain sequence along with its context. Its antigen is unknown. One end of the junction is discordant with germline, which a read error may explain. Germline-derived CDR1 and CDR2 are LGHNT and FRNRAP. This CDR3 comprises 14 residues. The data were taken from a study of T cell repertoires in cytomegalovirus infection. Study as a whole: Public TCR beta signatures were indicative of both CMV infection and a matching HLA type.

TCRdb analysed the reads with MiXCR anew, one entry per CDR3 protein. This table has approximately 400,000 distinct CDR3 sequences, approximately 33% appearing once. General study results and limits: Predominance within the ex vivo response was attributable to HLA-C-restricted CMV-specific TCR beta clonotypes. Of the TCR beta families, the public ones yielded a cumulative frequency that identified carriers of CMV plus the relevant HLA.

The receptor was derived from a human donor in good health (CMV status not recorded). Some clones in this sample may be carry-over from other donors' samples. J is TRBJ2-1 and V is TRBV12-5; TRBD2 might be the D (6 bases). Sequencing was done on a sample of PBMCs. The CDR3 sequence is CSSGLGAGYNEQFF. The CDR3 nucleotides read TGTTCTAGTGGTTTGGGTGCGGGGTACAATGAGCAGTTCTTC.